One and the same sample provided the 30 T cell receptor beta chains below, sequenced in a study of cytomegalovirus exposure and HLA in healthy donors. The PCR was carried out with 60 Vbeta primers and 13 Jbeta primers. This table comes from immunoSEQ multiplex PCR, and its TCRdb copy is limited to in-frame clones, with some not included. In all, the sample yields approximately 210,000 clones. Sequencing input: PBMCs. The receptors here all came from a woman in her twenties or thirties in good health and CMV-seropositive.

The V and J genes are TRBV18 and TRBJ1-6; tentatively, D is TRBD1 (5 bases). The CDR3 extends over 14 amino acids. With 5 bases removed from V and 7 bases from J, the gap between germline ends came to 12 bases. Looked up from germline, CDR1 is KGHSH and CDR2 is LQKENI. This chain's CDR3 is CASSSAGPNSPLHF. CDR3 DNA: TGTGCCAGCTCATCGGCGGGACCCAATTCACCCCTCCACTTT.

The chain links TRBV2 to TRBJ1-5, with 8 nucleotides matching TRBD1. Losses at the gene ends were 8 bases for V and 5 bases for J; bases not matched to a gene: 5. This CDR3 spans 13 amino acids. The V gene's germline CDR1 is SNHLY and CDR2 FYNNEI. CDR3 sequence (DNA): TGTGCCAGCGTCCAGGGGGCCTATCAGCCCCAGCATTTT. Its translation is CASVQGAYQPQHF.

V and J are TRBV10-2 and TRBJ1-2, with D possibly matching TRBD1 (6 bases). Germline-derived CDR1 and CDR2 are WSHSY and SAAADI. V lost 8 bases, J lost 6 bases, and 22 bases lay in between. The CDR3 runs to 15 residues. Here the CDR3 DNA reads TGCGCCAGCCGGAGGGGGGGACGGGCAGCCGATGGCTACACCTTC. It is translated as CASRRGGRAADGYTF.

The V call is TRBV5-1, the J call TRBJ2-7, with D possibly matching TRBD1 (6 bases). This CDR3 comprises 15 residues. Per germline, CDR1 SGHRS and CDR2 YFSETQ. Trimming removed 0 bases at V and 4 bases at J, with 14 bases between. The CDR3 nucleotides are TGCGCCAGCAGCTTGGGGACAGAGCTGAGGTACGAGCAGTACTTC. Translated, it gives CASSLGTELRYEQYF.

This sequence joins TRBV10-3 and TRBJ1-4, with 9 bases lining up with TRBD1. With 10 bases clipped from V and 7 bases from J, the junction kept 7 bases outside the gene matches. This CDR3 is 13 amino acids long. Germline V lookup: CDR1 ENHRY, CDR2 SYGVKD. In nucleotides, the CDR3 is TGTGCCACCCGGACAGGGGAAAGTGAAAAACTGTTTTTT. Translating it yields CATRTGESEKLFF.

The chain couples TRBV2 to TRBJ2-2; TRBD1 matches 11 bases. The CDR3 is made up of 17 amino acids. With V trimmed by 7 bases and J by 5 bases, 12 bases remained unmatched. CDR1 and CDR2 from the germline V gene are SNHLY and FYNNEI. The CDR3 nucleotides are TGTGCCAGCAATTTGCCACTGGGACAGGGGGGAACCGGGGAGCTGTTTTTT. Translating it yields CASNLPLGQGGTGELFF. The variable domain in full, with the rest retrieved from reference TRBV2 and TRBJ2-2, is EPEVTQTPSHQVTQMGQEVILRCVPISNHLYFYWYRQILGQKVEFLVSFYNNEISEKSEIFDDQFSVERPDGSNFTLKIRSTKLEDSAMYFCASNLPLGQGGTGELFFGEGSRLTVL.

Concerning this clone: Other nucleotide sequences in the sample specify the same CDR3. The chain uses TRBV18 and TRBJ1-2, with a possible D match to TRBD1 (6 bases). Deletions cut 0 bases from V and 5 bases from J, with 7 bases between. The CDR3 spans 13 residues. Germline V gives CDR1 KGHSH, CDR2 LQKENI. The CDR3 nucleotides read TGTGCCAGCTCACCACCGACAGGTTATGGCTACACCTTC. Translation: CASSPPTGYGYTF.

This rearrangement joins TRBV11-2 to TRBJ2-5, with D perhaps matching TRBD1 (5 bases). Trimming removed 5 bases at V and 5 bases at J, with 15 bases between. Germline values: CDR1 SGHAT, CDR2 FQNNGV. This CDR3 has 14 amino acids. CDR3: CASSRDRSFETQYF. DNA of the CDR3: TGTGCCAGCAGCCGAGACAGAAGTTTCGAGACCCAGTACTTC.

This chain links TRBV6-1 with TRBJ2-2, with 10 bases fitting TRBD2. Germline lookup yields CDR1 MNHNS and CDR2 SASEGT. The J segment lost 7 bases and the V segment lost 10 bases, leaving 12 bases of the junction unmatched. The CDR3 covers 15 residues. The CDR3 nucleotides read TGTGCCACCCAACTAGCGGGACTCGTCAGCGGGGAGCTGTTTTTT. Residues: CATQLAGLVSGELFF.

The chain recombines TRBV5-1 with TRBJ1-1; 7 bases fit TRBD1. The CDR3 length is 16 residues. Germline CDR1 is SGHRS and CDR2 is YFSETQ. Trimming removed 0 bases from V and 0 bases from J; junction bases left unmatched: 5. The CDR3 DNA reads as TGCGCCAGCAGCTTGGCCCCGACAGGGCTGAACACTGAAGCTTTCTTT. Encoded protein: CASSLAPTGLNTEAFF.

CDR3 in amino acids: CASSLVPRQGNEQYF. The CDR3 bases are TGTGCCAGCAGCTTAGTTCCCCGACAGGGGAACGAGCAGTACTTC. This sequence joins TRBV7-9 and TRBJ2-7; 8 nucleotides agree with TRBD1. Germline lookup yields CDR1 SEHNR and CDR2 FQNEAQ (reference sequence). The V segment lost 1 base and the J segment 5 bases; nucleotides outside the gene matches: 7. This CDR3 has 15 residues.

The CDR3 sequence: CASSLGDRGEGYTF. CDR3 DNA sequence: TGTGCCAGCAGCTTAGGGGACAGGGGCGAAGGCTACACCTTC. The V and J genes are TRBV7-2 and TRBJ1-2, with TRBD1 identical over 10 bases. Trimming removed 1 base from V and 8 bases from J; junction bases left unmatched: 4. The length of the CDR3 is 14 residues. From germline, CDR1 is SGHTA and CDR2 FQGNSA.

V gene TRBV5-1 combines with J gene TRBJ2-7, with a tentative D call TRBD1 (6 bases). Germline V gene data show CDR1 as SGHRS and CDR2 as YFSETQ. The CDR3 consists of 15 residues. The germline V and J ends were trimmed by 3 bases and 1 base, with 14 bases remaining between them. The CDR3 sequence: CASSWDGTSSYEQYF. The DNA for the CDR3 is TGCGCCAGCAGCTGGGACGGGACATCATCCTACGAGCAGTACTTC.

The rearrangement joins TRBV5-4 to TRBJ2-3; 12 nucleotides align to TRBD1. The CDR3 extends over 17 amino acids. V lost 4 bases, J lost 1 base, and 7 bases stayed unmatched. The V gene's germline CDR1 is SGHNT and CDR2 YYREEE (reference sequence). The CDR3 DNA sequence: TGTGCCAGCAGCCTGGGACAGGGGGCTTCGGGCACAGATACGCAGTATTTT. Translated, it gives CASSLGQGASGTDTQYF.

The V call is TRBV5-4, the J call TRBJ2-7, with TRBD2 matching over 8 bases. There are 15 residues in the CDR3. Germline CDR1 reads SGHNT; CDR2 reads YYREEE (reference sequence). V shed 5 bases, J shed 2 bases, and the junction held 9 bases outside the gene matches. The CDR3, as DNA: TGTGCCAGCAGGGCGATAGCGGGACCTACCTACGAGCAGTACTTC. It codes for CASRAIAGPTYEQYF. The full variable domain, completed using reference TRBV5-4 and TRBJ2-7, is ETGVTQSPTHLIKTRGQQVTLRCSSQSGHNTVSWYQQALGQGPQFIFQYYREEENGRGNFPPRFSGLQFPNYSSELNVNALELDDSALYLCASRAIAGPTYEQYFGPGTRLTVT.

The V and J genes are TRBV2 and TRBJ2-5; D gene unclear. There are 14 residues in the CDR3. The ends were cut back, 5 bases at V and 1 base at J, with 11 bases in the middle. In germline, CDR1 is SNHLY, CDR2 FYNNEI. Here the CDR3 DNA reads TGTGCCAGCAGTTTGATCTCTAGCCAAGAGACCCAGTACTTC. Translation gives CASSLISSQETQYF.

The chain recombines TRBV7-2 with TRBJ2-7; D is possibly TRBD1 (5 bases). This CDR3 spans 18 amino acids. The ends were cut back, 0 bases at V and 2 bases at J, with 20 bases in the middle. In germline, CDR1 is SGHTA, CDR2 FQGNSA. CDR3 DNA: TGTGCCAGCAGCTTAGCCCTAGTTGACAGCCTAGGGCCCTACGAGCAGTACTTC. It encodes CASSLALVDSLGPYEQYF. The variable domain in full, completed from reference TRBV7-2 and TRBJ2-7, reads GAGVSQSPSNKVTEKGKDVELRCDPISGHTALYWYRQSLGQGLEFLIYFQGNSAPDKSGLPSDRFSAERTGGSVSTLTIQRTQQEDSAVYLCASSLALVDSLGPYEQYFGPGTRLTVT.

V usage is TRBV7-2 and J usage is TRBJ2-1; 7 bases agree with TRBD2. The CDR3 sequence is 15 residues long. The germline V gene encodes CDR1 SGHTA and CDR2 FQGNSA. Germline trimming cut 1 base from V and 4 bases from J; bases unmatched to any gene: 4. The CDR3, as DNA: TGTGCCAGCAGCTTAGGGGGGGGACTTTACAATGAGCAGTTCTTC. This codes for CASSLGGGLYNEQFF.

The chain joins TRBV5-4 to TRBJ2-5; D may be TRBD2 (6 bases). Germline CDR1 is SGHNT and CDR2 is YYREEE (reference sequence). V lost 1 base to trimming and J lost 1 base, with 8 bases between them. CDR3 size: 14 residues. CDR3 nucleotide sequence: TGTGCCAGCAGCTTGAAACTAGCCCAAGAGACCCAGTACTTC. Its translation: CASSLKLAQETQYF.

V and J are TRBV30 and TRBJ1-3; no reliable D call. Germline CDR1 is GTSNPN and CDR2 is SVGIG (reference sequence). V lost 2 bases, J lost 0 bases, and 11 bases lay in between. This CDR3 is 15 amino acids long. In DNA, the CDR3 is TGTGCCTGGAGTCCGGGTGCAAGCTCTGGAAACACCATATATTTT. Residues: CAWSPGASSGNTIYF.

For the CDR3, the DNA is TGTGCCAGCAGTTACTCGGGACTAGCGAACAATGAGCAGTTCTTC. Translating it yields CASSYSGLANNEQFF. The chain has TRBV6-5 and TRBJ2-1; the match to TRBD2 covers 10 bases. The J segment lost 5 bases and the V segment lost 0 bases, leaving 1 base of the junction unmatched. CDR1 MNHEY and CDR2 SVGAGI come from the germline V gene. CDR3 length equals 15 residues.

The V call is TRBV6-1, the J call TRBJ2-3; the D gene is possibly TRBD2 (7 bases). The germline gives CDR1 MNHNS, CDR2 SASEGT. With 2 bases removed from V and 3 bases from J, the gap between germline ends came to 15 bases. This CDR3 has 16 amino acids. This chain's CDR3 is CASSELWGGPTDTQYF. The CDR3 nucleotides are TGTGCCAGCAGTGAATTGTGGGGGGGGCCGACAGATACGCAGTATTTT.

This chain connects TRBV5-1 to TRBJ1-5; D call uncertain. The CDR3 totals 14 residues. V was pared by 0 bases and J by 5 bases, with 9 bases between. The germline gives CDR1 SGHRS, CDR2 YFSETQ. The CDR3 sequence: CASSLDSPYQPQHF. DNA for the CDR3: TGCGCCAGCAGCTTGGATAGTCCTTATCAGCCCCAGCATTTT.

The J gene is TRBJ2-7, the V gene TRBV6-5; 8 bases map to TRBD1. The J segment lost 7 bases and the V segment lost 5 bases, leaving 10 bases of the junction unmatched. Germline loops: CDR1 MNHEY, CDR2 SVGAGI. CDR3 length equals 14 residues. CDR3 nucleotides: TGTGCCAGCAGTCCCCCGACAGGGGTGGGAGAGCAGTACTTC. Translating gives CASSPPTGVGEQYF.

The chain is built from TRBV6-6 and TRBJ1-5; D might be TRBD1 (5 bases). Per germline, CDR1 MNHNY and CDR2 SVGAGI (reference sequence). Trimming stripped 4 bases from V and 5 bases from J, with 15 bases between. This CDR3 has 15 residues. The CDR3 nucleotides read TGTGCCAGCAGTTCGGGGGGGAGGGAGTATCAGCCCCAGCATTTT. This sequence encodes CASSSGGREYQPQHF.

V is TRBV6-5 and J is TRBJ2-2; TRBD1 might be the D (6 bases). CDR1 is MNHEY and CDR2 is SVGAGI in the germline V gene. The CDR3 consists of 15 residues. Deletions cut 1 base from V and 5 bases from J, with 11 bases between. The CDR3 DNA sequence: TGTGCCAGCAGTTACTGGGGGCAGGCGACCGGGGAGCTGTTTTTT. Encoded protein: CASSYWGQATGELFF.

The chain has TRBV6-6 and TRBJ1-1; possibly TRBD1 for D (6 bases). V shed 0 bases and J shed 1 base, with 9 bases lying between them. In germline, CDR1 is MNHNY, CDR2 SVGAGI (reference sequence). This CDR3 comprises 15 residues. This CDR3 is CASSYSKGGNTEAFF. The CDR3 DNA reads TGTGCCAGCAGTTACTCGAAAGGGGGGAACACTGAAGCTTTCTTT.

This chain connects TRBV27 to TRBJ1-5; D ambiguous. The CDR3 spans 13 residues. Trimming cost V 7 bases and J 5 bases, with 12 bases left between them. Per the germline V gene, CDR1 is MNHEY and CDR2 is SMNVEV (reference sequence). The DNA for the CDR3 is TGTGCCAGCAAACCCGACACAGATCAGCCCCAGCATTTT. It translates to CASKPDTDQPQHF.

With regard to this clone: Other DNA sequences in the sample encode the same CDR3. The chain joins TRBV27 to TRBJ2-1, with 10 bases matching TRBD2. CDR3 length: 14 amino acids. V shed 8 bases, J shed 1 base, and the junction held 2 bases outside the gene matches. Germline V lookup: CDR1 MNHEY, CDR2 SMNVEV (reference sequence). CDR3 in DNA: TGTGCCAGCCAAGCGGGGGGGTCCTACAATGAGCAGTTCTTC. It is translated as CASQAGGSYNEQFF.

The chain is built from TRBV5-1 and TRBJ1-4, with TRBD1 matching over 9 bases. This CDR3 contains 17 residues. V dropped 9 bases and J dropped 0; count of bases not matched to a gene: 12. Germline assignment: CDR1 SGHRS and CDR2 YFSETQ. CDR3 sequence: CAISRDRDPSTNEKLFF. CDR3 DNA sequence: TGCGCCATTTCCCGGGACAGGGATCCATCAACTAATGAAAAACTGTTTTTT.